The rows below give T cell receptor beta chains drawn from one sample of a study of OX40 agonist ivuxolimab in advanced cancers. The repertoire was sequenced with immunoSEQ multiplex PCR; TCRdb's copy has only in-frame clones and lacks some. The sample contains 50,000 to 65,000 clones, about four fifths of which appear only once. The sequences come from CD4+ or CD8+ T cells sorted from blood, collected in a trial of the OX40 agonist ivuxolimab. These TCRs come from an adult with an advanced solid tumor such as melanoma, head and neck, liver or kidney cancer. Both conserved end residues are part of each CDR3. D genes are given only for firm matches. The listing skips clone size in some rows; elsewhere it reads once, few, many or a size class.

TRBV5-1	TRBJ1-2	15	.	.	TGCGCCAGCAGCACTTCCTCGGGGGGGAACTATGGCTACACCTTC	CASSTSSGGNYGYTF
TRBV6-5	TRBJ1-4	15	.	.	TGTGCCAGCAGTTACTCACCAGGACTGTATGAAAAACTGTTTTTT	CASSYSPGLYEKLFF
TRBV13	TRBJ1-2	17	.	.	TGTGCCAGCAGCGATCAAGCACAGGGAGCCCACTCCTATGGCTACACCTTC	CASSDQAQGAHSYGYTF
TRBV6-5	TRBJ2-3	12	.	.	TGTGCCAGCAAAGGCAGTACAGATACGCAGTATTTT	CASKGSTDTQYF
TRBV4-1	TRBJ2-1	15	.	.	TGCGCCAGCAGTGCCGGTGAGAGGACTGGGAATGAGCAGTTCTTC	CASSAGERTGNEQFF
TRBV5-5	TRBJ1-2	16	once	TRBD1	TGTGCCAGCAGCTCCTCAACCGGGACAGGGGGCTGGGGCTACACCTTC	CASSSSTGTGGWGYTF
TRBV5-4	TRBJ2-7	15	.	TRBD1	TGTGCCAGCAGCTTGCCCCCGGGACAGGGCGACGAGCAGTACTTC	CASSLPPGQGDEQYF
TRBV7-9	TRBJ2-7	17	.	.	TGTGCCAGCAGCTCTTCTTACCGACGGGGACCCTCCTACGAGCAGTACTTC	CASSSSYRRGPSYEQYF
TRBV6-5	TRBJ1-1	14	.	TRBD1	TGTGCCAGCAGTTACACGGTTAGACAGGGTAAGGCTTTCTTT	CASSYTVRQGKAFF
TRBV18	TRBJ2-2	18	few	.	TGTGCCAGCTCACCACCCAAGGGCGGGGACTCGAGCACCGGGGAGCTGTTTTTT	CASSPPKGGDSSTGELFF
TRBV6-1	TRBJ2-7	15	.	TRBD1	TGTGCCAGCAGTGCCGGTCCGGGACAGGCCTACGAGCAGTACTTC	CASSAGPGQAYEQYF
TRBV5-1	TRBJ2-2	15	.	.	TGCGCCAGCAGCTACACAGGGAGTAACACCGGGGAGCTGTTTTTT	CASSYTGSNTGELFF
TRBV5-4	TRBJ2-1	16	.	.	TGTGCCAGCAGCTTAGATACAGGATTCAGGGGCAATGAGCAGTTCTTC	CASSLDTGFRGNEQFF
TRBV4-3	TRBJ2-7	15	.	.	TGCGCCAGCAGCCAGGCGGACCTCGGGCGTGGCGAGCAGTACTTC	CASSQADLGRGEQYF
TRBV7-3	TRBJ2-3	12	.	.	TGTGCCAGCAGCTTTGACCTAGATACGCAGTATTTT	CASSFDLDTQYF